This paragraph covers one TCR beta chain sequence. The antigen is undetermined. This record belongs to a study of cytomegalovirus exposure and HLA in healthy donors. Study in general: Early release data held 75 million to 100 million unique TCRs from HLA-typed donors. Whole-study findings and limits: Roughly uniform sequencing depth across donors was assumed, possibly incorrectly. Among immune exposure information, only CMV serostatus was available. In a later analysis, HLA-associated beta chains showed higher expansion and lower generation probabilities than comparable chains.

The J segment lost 7 bases and the V segment lost 8 bases, leaving 1 base of the junction unmatched. There are 10 residues in the CDR3. Per germline, CDR1 SNHLY and CDR2 FYNNEI. PCR used 60 Vbeta primers and 13 Jbeta primers. Measured with immunoSEQ multiplex PCR; TCRdb has only the in-frame clones, and not every one. Found here are roughly 100,000 clones, 65% to 85% of them singletons; the top ten hold 6% to 7.5%. V usage is TRBV2 and J usage is TRBJ2-7; 8 bases are a match to TRBD1. The material sequenced was PBMCs. The clonotype comes from a man aged 18 to 30 in good health and CMV-seronegative. Here the CDR3 DNA reads TGTGCCAGCCGGGACAGGGAGCAGTACTTC. The encoded protein is CASRDREQYF. The whole variable domain, remainder taken from reference TRBV2 and TRBJ2-7, is EPEVTQTPSHQVTQMGQEVILRCVPISNHLYFYWYRQILGQKVEFLVSFYNNEISEKSEIFDDQFSVERPDGSNFTLKIRSTKLEDSAMYFCASRDREQYFGPGTRLTVT.